The clone carrying this T cell receptor (beta chain) was counted at least ten times. Its antigen is undetermined. TCRdb recomputed calls from the 5' RACE reads with MiXCR, one row per CDR3 protein. The sample includes some 40,000 distinct CDR3 sequences, 9% to 12% of them seen just once. The source of the sample is a study of CD8 T cells in ankylosing spondylitis. Whole-study results and caveats: Clones linked with disease were CD8+ and fairly uncommon in the peripheral blood. There was reportedly significant enrichment of clones that were disease-linked in matched ankylosing spondylitis synovial fluid.

The CDR3 is made up of 14 amino acids. Germline values: CDR1 MNHNS, CDR2 SASEGT. V shed 6 bases, J shed 2 bases, and the junction held 4 bases outside the gene matches. The clonotype was recovered from a male donor with ankylosing spondylitis or in good health (not recorded which). The sequencing input was blood, either unsorted or a sorted T cell fraction (not recorded which). V usage is TRBV6-1 and J usage is TRBJ1-2; the match to TRBD1 covers 9 bases. This chain's CDR3 is CASRTGGPNYGYTF. The CDR3 bases are TGTGCCAGCAGAACAGGGGGCCCGAACTATGGCTACACCTTC.